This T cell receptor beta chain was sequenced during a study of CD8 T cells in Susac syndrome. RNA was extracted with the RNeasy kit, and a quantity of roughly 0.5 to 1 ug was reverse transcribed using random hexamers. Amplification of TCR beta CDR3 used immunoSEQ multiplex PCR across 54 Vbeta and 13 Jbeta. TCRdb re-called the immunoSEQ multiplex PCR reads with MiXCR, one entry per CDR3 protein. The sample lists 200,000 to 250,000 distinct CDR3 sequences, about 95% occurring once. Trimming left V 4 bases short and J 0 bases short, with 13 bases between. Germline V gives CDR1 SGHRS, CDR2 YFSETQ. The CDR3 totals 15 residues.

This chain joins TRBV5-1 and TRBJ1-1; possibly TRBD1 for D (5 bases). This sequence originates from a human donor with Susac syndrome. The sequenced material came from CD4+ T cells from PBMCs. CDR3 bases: TGCGCCAGCAGCGGGGGAGGACTGTTGAACACTGAAGCTTTCTTT. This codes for CASSGGGLLNTEAFF.